These 17 T cell receptor beta chains came from one sample sequenced in a study of shared T cell receptors in the human thymus. Sequenced by immunoSEQ multiplex PCR; TCRdb stores in-frame clones only, minus some. This sample has hundreds of thousands of clones, with 78% found just once. These data were also filed under a second study, of human thymus T cells.

The sequenced sample was thymocytes. These receptors were obtained from a boy under three years old with a congenital heart defect.

The chain combines TRBV5-6 with TRBJ2-1; 10 nucleotides align to TRBD2. The CDR3 loop spans 16 amino acids. V lost 4 bases, J lost 6 bases, and 10 bases stayed unmatched. In germline, CDR1 is SGHDT, CDR2 YYEEEE. CDR3 nucleotide sequence: TGTGCCAGCAGCCGTGAACTAGCGGGATTTCCCAATGAGCAGTTCTTC. It codes for CASSRELAGFPNEQFF. Full variable domain (outside the CDR3, taken from reference TRBV5-6 and TRBJ2-1): DAGVTQSPTHLIKTRGQQVTLRCSPKSGHDTVSWYQQALGQGPQFIFQYYEEEERQRGNFPDRFSGHQFPNYSSELNVNALLLGDSALYLCASSRELAGFPNEQFFGPGTRLTVL.

Only a few counts were recorded for this clone. The chain recombines TRBV11-3 with TRBJ2-1, with TRBD2 identical over 10 bases. Per germline, CDR1 SGHNT and CDR2 YENEEA. After removal of 3 bases from V and 1 base from J, the junction contained 6 bases not matched to a gene. CDR3 length: 17 residues. The CDR3 DNA reads TGTGCCAGCAGCTTGTCTAGCGGGAGAGAGTCCTACAATGAGCAGTTCTTC. It yields the protein CASSLSSGRESYNEQFF.

This chain connects TRBV6-4 to TRBJ2-2; TRBD2 aligns across 8 bases. The ends lost 2 bases at V and 0 bases at J; junction bases unmatched: 2. Germline V gene data show CDR1 as MRHNA and CDR2 as SNTAGT. There are 16 residues in the CDR3. CDR3 sequence: CASSDEAGANTGELFF. The DNA for the CDR3 is TGTGCCAGCAGTGACGAAGCGGGAGCGAACACCGGGGAGCTGTTTTTT.

This clone was observed a few times. The chain uses TRBV6-1 and TRBJ2-7, with 7 bases identical to TRBD1. The CDR3 spans 16 residues. Losses at the gene ends were 4 bases for V and 0 bases for J; bases not matched to a gene: 9. Germline V gene sequence: CDR1 MNHNS, CDR2 SASEGT. The CDR3 DNA reads TGTGCCAGCAGTGTGCCGGGACAGCGACACTCCTACGAGCAGTACTTC. Its translation: CASSVPGQRHSYEQYF.

The table lists this clone with a count of one. The chain is built from TRBV14 and TRBJ2-1, with 14 bases lining up with TRBD2. V trimming: 6 bases; J trimming: 4 bases; junction bases outside the gene matches: 5. There are 16 residues in the CDR3. CDR1 and CDR2 from the germline V gene are SGHDN and FVKESK. This CDR3 reads CASSSRLAGGYNEQFF. Written as DNA, the CDR3 is TGTGCCAGCAGTTCCCGACTAGCGGGAGGGTACAATGAGCAGTTCTTC. The complete variable domain, with remaining parts taken from reference TRBV14 and TRBJ2-1, reads EAGVTQFPSHSVIEKGQTVTLRCDPISGHDNLYWYRRVMGKEIKFLLHFVKESKQDESGMPNNRFLAERTGGTYSTLKVQPAELEDSGVYFCASSSRLAGGYNEQFFGPGTRLTVL.

This sequence joins TRBV4-3 and TRBJ2-7, with TRBD2 matching 7 bases. J lost 5 bases, V lost 5 bases, and 27 bases had no gene match. The germline gives CDR1 LGHNA, CDR2 YSLEER. The CDR3 is 20 residues long. The CDR3 loop reads CASSSINVRKRGSGGDEQYF. CDR3 bases: TGCGCCAGCAGCTCGATAAACGTTAGAAAAAGAGGTTCGGGGGGAGACGAGCAGTACTTC.

This clone was picked up one time. This chain uses TRBV2 with TRBJ1-2; D is perhaps TRBD1 (5 bases). CDR3 length: 15 amino acids. CDR1 is SNHLY and CDR2 is FYNNEI in the germline V gene. The V gene lost 6 bases and the J gene lost 4 bases, with 18 bases spanning the gap. The CDR3 here is CASRPGLTPRYGYTF. CDR3 DNA sequence: TGTGCCAGCAGGCCGGGACTCACACCACGCTATGGCTACACCTTC.

This chain joins TRBV29-1 and TRBJ2-1; 11 nucleotides match TRBD2. This CDR3 is 12 amino acids long. Looked up from germline, CDR1 is SQVTM and CDR2 is ANQGSEA. The J segment lost 14 bases and the V segment lost 2 bases, leaving 5 bases of the junction unmatched. Written as DNA, the CDR3 is TGCAGCGTTGAAACTAGCGGGAGAATTAAGTTCTTC. Amino acids: CSVETSGRIKFF.

The chain links TRBV5-6 to TRBJ2-1, with TRBD2 matching 11 bases. The CDR3 is 18 residues long. In germline, CDR1 is SGHDT, CDR2 YYEEEE. J gave up 2 bases and V 4 bases, and 11 bases lay outside the gene matches. DNA of the CDR3: TGTGCCAGCAGCGTGAGGACTAGCGGGTCCCGTACCTACAATGAGCAGTTCTTC. It yields the protein CASSVRTSGSRTYNEQFF. Variable domain in full (rest from reference TRBV5-6 and TRBJ2-1): DAGVTQSPTHLIKTRGQQVTLRCSPKSGHDTVSWYQQALGQGPQFIFQYYEEEERQRGNFPDRFSGHQFPNYSSELNVNALLLGDSALYLCASSVRTSGSRTYNEQFFGPGTRLTVL.

This chain joins TRBV30 and TRBJ2-1, with D perhaps matching TRBD1 (5 bases). V dropped 7 bases and J dropped 7 bases, with 17 bases sitting between them. Germline values: CDR1 GTSNPN, CDR2 SVGIG (reference sequence). The CDR3 is 13 residues long. CDR3 protein: CASRQRGRNEQFF. Here the CDR3 DNA reads TGTGCCTCCAGACAAAGGGGTAGGAATGAGCAGTTCTTC.

This chain links TRBV25-1 with TRBJ2-7; unclear D gene. The germline gives CDR1 MGHDK, CDR2 SYGVNS. Trimming left V 3 bases short and J 4 bases short, with 13 bases between. The CDR3 length is 14 residues. This chain's CDR3 is CASSEPGPAYEQYF. The CDR3 coding sequence is TGTGCCAGCAGTGAGCCAGGCCCCGCGTACGAGCAGTACTTC.

The genes are TRBV6-5 and TRBJ2-7; 9 nucleotides align to TRBD1. CDR1 and CDR2 from the germline V gene are MNHEY and SVGAGI. J gave up 5 bases and V 10 bases, and 6 bases lay outside the gene matches. The CDR3 is 12 amino acids. CDR3 amino acids: CATRDRDHEQYF. CDR3 nucleotide sequence: TGTGCCACCCGGGACAGGGACCACGAGCAGTACTTC.

This clone was picked up one time. V usage is TRBV7-9 and J usage is TRBJ2-1; D ambiguous. The CDR3 extends over 15 amino acids. Germline-derived CDR1 and CDR2 are SEHNR and FQNEAQ (reference sequence). The V and J ends lost 7 bases and 2 bases respectively, with 15 bases between them. This chain's CDR3 is CASTLDWRAYNEQFF. DNA of the CDR3: TGTGCCAGCACCCTTGACTGGCGTGCCTACAATGAGCAGTTCTTC.

This clone was picked up a small number of times. The chain is built from TRBV23-1 and TRBJ2-7; D is perhaps TRBD2 (5 bases). TRBV23-1 is classed as an ORF, of uncertain function. The CDR3 sequence is 16 residues long. V gave up 4 bases and J gave up 5 bases, with 21 bases separating them. CDR3 nucleotides: TGCGCCAGCAGTCGCAATTCCCCAAGAGGGAACGACGAGCAGTACTTC. This translates into CASSRNSPRGNDEQYF.

This clone was observed a handful of times. The rearrangement uses TRBV9 and TRBJ2-2; TRBD1 might be the D (5 bases). The V gene lost 4 bases and the J gene lost 3 bases, with 13 bases spanning the gap. This CDR3 is built from 15 residues. Germline loops: CDR1 SGDLS, CDR2 YYNGEE. The CDR3 sequence is CASSRGRTDTGELFF. The CDR3 DNA reads as TGTGCCAGCAGCAGGGGCAGGACCGACACCGGGGAGCTGTTTTTT.

This clone was detected only once. The J gene is TRBJ2-1, the V gene TRBV15; 9 bases agree with TRBD2. CDR3 size: 16 residues. Looked up from germline, CDR1 is LNHNV and CDR2 is YYDKDF (reference sequence). With V trimmed by 7 bases and J by 5 bases, 12 bases remained unmatched. For the CDR3, the DNA is TGTGCCACCAACTTACTGTCGGGACTAGCCCACAATGAGCAGTTCTTC. It yields the protein CATNLLSGLAHNEQFF.

The rearrangement uses TRBV5-6 and TRBJ2-1; 10 nucleotides align to TRBD2. The germline gives CDR1 SGHDT, CDR2 YYEEEE. The CDR3 has 17 amino acids. Losses at the gene ends were 0 bases for V and 8 bases for J; bases not matched to a gene: 11. For the CDR3, the DNA is TGTGCCAGCAGCTTGGCAGGAGGGAAAGCGGGAGGGTATGAGCAGTTCTTC. It translates to CASSLAGGKAGGYEQFF.